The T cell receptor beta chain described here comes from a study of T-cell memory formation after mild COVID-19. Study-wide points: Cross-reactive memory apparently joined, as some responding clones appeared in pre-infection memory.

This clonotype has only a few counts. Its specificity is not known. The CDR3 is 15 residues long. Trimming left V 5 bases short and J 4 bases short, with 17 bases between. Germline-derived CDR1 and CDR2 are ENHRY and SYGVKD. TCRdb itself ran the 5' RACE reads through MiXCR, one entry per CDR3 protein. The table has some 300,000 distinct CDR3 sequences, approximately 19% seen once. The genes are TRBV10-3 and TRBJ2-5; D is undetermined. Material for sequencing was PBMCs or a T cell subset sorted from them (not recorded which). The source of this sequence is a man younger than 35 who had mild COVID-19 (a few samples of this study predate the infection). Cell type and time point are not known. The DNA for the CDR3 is TGTGCCATCAGTTCAGACTTAATCGAGGCAGAGACCCAGTACTTC. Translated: CAISSDLIEAETQYF.